This T cell receptor beta chain emerged from a study of T-cell reconstitution after alpha-beta-depleted transplantation in children. Points from the study as a whole: Some patients showed high day-60 TCRbeta diversity, which derived from surviving recipient T cells and thymic progenitors. Counts and diversity of T cells one year after transplant came mostly from newly produced T cells. There were reportedly several hundred expanded graft clones from which alpha-beta T cells came about two months after transplant.

Trimming stripped 7 bases from V and 8 bases from J, with 21 bases between. The CDR3 is made up of 14 amino acids. Germline V gene lookup returns CDR1 DFQATT and CDR2 SNEGSKA (reference sequence). This clonotype was observed many times. What it binds is not known. Researchers prepared the TCRbeta library using unique molecular identifiers, the study reports. TCRdb analysed the PCR reads with MiXCR anew, one entry per CDR3 protein. Found here are 280,000 or so distinct CDR3 sequences, around 10% of them singletons; the top ten hold 23%. The TCR comes from a male patient aged 2 to 10 who had a stem cell transplant for chronic granulomatous disease, so the T cells may come from the graft donor. The source was peripheral blood, collected 180 days after TCRalphabeta/CD19-depleted stem cell transplant. The chain uses TRBV20-1 and TRBJ2-1; D could derive from TRBD1 or TRBD2 (5 bases each). In DNA form, the CDR3 reads TGCAGTGTAAGTGCCGGGAAACGAGGGGATGAGCAGTTCTTC. As protein: CSVSAGKRGDEQFF.